The rows below give T cell receptor beta chains drawn from one sample of a study of early stage breast cancer tumors. Clones were read by immunoSEQ multiplex PCR, and TCRdb kept only the in-frame ones, dropping some. In the table there are approximately 30,000 clones, roughly three fifths of which are singletons. Sample: breast tumor tissue. The receptors derive from a person aged 45 to 59 with breast cancer. Each CDR3 is given with its conserved first and last residue. The D gene is left open where the match is weak. The size of a clone is reported for some rows only, either as once, few or many, or as a class for expanded clones.

TRBV27	-	TRBJ1-4	-	14	TGTGCCAGCAGTTTAATGAGGGGGGTTGAAAAACTGTTTTTT	CASSLMRGVEKLFF
TRBV7-3	-	TRBJ2-3	TRBD2	20	TGTGCCAGCAGTTCATCGCCTATGGAACTAGCGGGAGGCTGGTCAGATACGCAGTATTTT	CASSSSPMELAGGWSDTQYF
TRBV5-1	few	TRBJ1-1	-	17	TGCGCCAGCAGCCGTAGGACAGAGAGGGTTGGGAACACTGAAGCTTTCTTT	CASSRRTERVGNTEAFF
TRBV9	-	TRBJ2-7	TRBD2	16	TGTGCCAGCAGCGTAGATGTAGCGGGAGGGTCCTACGAGCAGTACTTC	CASSVDVAGGSYEQYF
TRBV11-2	-	TRBJ1-3	TRBD1	17	TGTGCCAGCAGCTTAGAAACAGGGGTAGTCCGTGGAAACACCATATATTTT	CASSLETGVVRGNTIYF
TRBV29-1	-	TRBJ1-2	-	12	TGCAGCGTCGGGCAGGGTTTGGATGGCTACACCTTC	CSVGQGLDGYTF
TRBV30	-	TRBJ1-1	-	12	TGTGCCTGGAGTGGACATTACACTGAAGCTTTCTTT	CAWSGHYTEAFF
TRBV29-1	few	TRBJ1-5	TRBD1	13	TGCAGCGCCGGACAGGGTAGCAATCAGCCCCAGCATTTT	CSAGQGSNQPQHF
TRBV18	many	TRBJ1-4	-	14	TGTGCCAGCTCACCAGGCGGGATACGTGAAAAACTGTTTTTT	CASSPGGIREKLFF
TRBV6-5	-	TRBJ1-2	-	13	TGTGCCAGCAGCAGCGACGGACTGAGTGGCTACACCTTC	CASSSDGLSGYTF
TRBV5-1	-	TRBJ1-1	-	14	TGCGCCAGCAGCTTGTCACAGCAGAACACTGAAGCTTTCTTT	CASSLSQQNTEAFF
TRBV6-5	-	TRBJ2-7	TRBD1	15	TGTGCCAGCAGTTACAGGGAGACAGGGGGGTACGAGCAGTACTTC	CASSYRETGGYEQYF
TRBV18	-	TRBJ2-7	TRBD2	15	TGTGCCAGCTCACCGACTAGCGGGAGGCACTACGAGCAGTACTTC	CASSPTSGRHYEQYF
TRBV10-3	few	TRBJ2-1	-	14	TGTGCCATCAGTGATCGTGGGAGAGACGATGAGCAGTTCTTC	CAISDRGRDDEQFF
TRBV30	once	TRBJ1-1	TRBD1	15	TGTGCCTGGAGTGTACCGGTCGGGACAGGGGCTGAAGCTTTCTTT	CAWSVPVGTGAEAFF
TRBV30	-	TRBJ1-1	TRBD1	12	TGTGCCTGGATCCTGTGGACAGGGGAAGCTTTCTTT	CAWILWTGEAFF
TRBV6-1	-	TRBJ1-2	-	13	TGTGCCAGCAGTGAAGCTGCTCAGTATCGCTACACCTTC	CASSEAAQYRYTF
TRBV7-6	few	TRBJ2-7	-	15	TGTGCCAGCAGTTCCGGGACGAGCTTCGACTACGAGCAGTACTTC	CASSSGTSFDYEQYF
TRBV6-1	-	TRBJ1-4	TRBD1	16	TGTGCCAGCAGTGCGACAACAGGGGGTGGTAATGAAAAACTGTTTTTT	CASSATTGGGNEKLFF
TRBV10-2	few	TRBJ1-1	-	12	TGCGCCAGCGCCCCGGGCGGCACTGAAGCTTTCTTT	CASAPGGTEAFF
TRBV5-1	few	TRBJ2-7	-	14	TGCGCCAGCAGCTTAGCGGATGGGAACTACGAGCAGTACTTC	CASSLADGNYEQYF
TRBV19	-	TRBJ2-1	-	15	TGTGCCAGTAGTATTGTCACTAGCTCCTACAATGAGCAGTTCTTC	CASSIVTSSYNEQFF
TRBV4-3	-	TRBJ2-7	-	16	TGCGCCAGCAGCCAAGATCAGGGGAGGGGCCCCTACGAGCAGTACTTC	CASSQDQGRGPYEQYF
TRBV5-4	-	TRBJ2-1	TRBD2	15	TGTGCCAGCAGCTTGGGGCTAGCGGGAGTCAATGAGCAGTTCTTC	CASSLGLAGVNEQFF
TRBV6-1	-	TRBJ2-7	TRBD1	13	TGTGCCAGCAGCCACGGGACAGGACGCGAGCAGTACTTC	CASSHGTGREQYF
TRBV4-1	-	TRBJ2-7	-	13	TGCGCCAGCAGCCAAGGGGGAGAGAACGAGCAGTACTTC	CASSQGGENEQYF
TRBV27	-	TRBJ2-7	-	12	TGTGCCAGCAACGTGGGCCTCTACGAGCAGTACTTC	CASNVGLYEQYF
TRBV13	medium-sized	TRBJ2-1	TRBD2	16	TGTGCCAGCAGCTTAGGACAACTAGCGGTACACAATGAGCAGTTCTTC	CASSLGQLAVHNEQFF
TRBV6-1	-	TRBJ2-1	-	13	TGTGCCAGCAGCGTAAACAGACCCGATGAGCAGTTCTTC	CASSVNRPDEQFF
TRBV7-2	-	TRBJ1-5	-	16	TGTGCCAGCAGCTTAGTAAGACCAGGGGGCAATCAGCCCCAGCATTTT	CASSLVRPGGNQPQHF
TRBV11-2	-	TRBJ2-7	-	16	TGTGCCAGCAGCTTAGTCCCCGGGGAGGGGGACTACGAGCAGTACTTC	CASSLVPGEGDYEQYF
TRBV5-4	-	TRBJ1-2	-	13	TGTGCCAGCAGCTTTGACAGGAACTATGGCTACACCTTC	CASSFDRNYGYTF
TRBV10-3	medium-sized	TRBJ2-7	-	14	TGTGCCATCAGTGAGTCGGGGCGGCCCTACGAGCAGTACTTC	CAISESGRPYEQYF
TRBV5-1	-	TRBJ2-7	-	11	TGCGCCAGCAGCGCCTCCTACGAGCAGTACTTC	CASSASYEQYF
TRBV7-8	-	TRBJ2-7	-	15	TGTGCCAGCAGCCCCCGCTTTGGGAAAAACTACGAGCAGTACTTC	CASSPRFGKNYEQYF
TRBV7-3	-	TRBJ2-3	-	16	TGTGCCAGCAGCCAAGGGGAGAGGGGCTTTACAGATACGCAGTATTTT	CASSQGERGFTDTQYF
TRBV18	-	TRBJ2-1	-	12	TGTGCCAGCTCACCGATATACAATGAGCAGTTCTTC	CASSPIYNEQFF
TRBV10-3	-	TRBJ2-7	-	13	TGTGCCAGCAGTTACTTACCGTCCTACGAGCAGTACTTC	CASSYLPSYEQYF
TRBV7-3	-	TRBJ2-1	-	15	TGTGCCAGCAGCCCCCGAGGGGGGGTGTATAATGAGCAGTTCTTC	CASSPRGGVYNEQFF
TRBV25-1	once	TRBJ2-1	-	16	TGTGCCAGCAGTGAAAGGACAGCGAGCTCCTACAATGAGCAGTTCTTC	CASSERTASSYNEQFF
TRBV11-3	-	TRBJ2-1	TRBD2	16	TGTGCCAGCAGCTTAGTAGCGGGGAGCTCCTACAATGAGCAGTTCTTC	CASSLVAGSSYNEQFF
TRBV4-2	few	TRBJ2-1	-	14	TGTGCCAGCAGCCAAGAGGGGCTAGCTGCTGAGCAGTTCTTC	CASSQEGLAAEQFF
TRBV18	-	TRBJ1-1	TRBD1	15	TGTGCCAGCTCATCGGGACAGGGTATGAACACTGAAGCTTTCTTT	CASSSGQGMNTEAFF
TRBV30	-	TRBJ1-2	TRBD1	15	TGTGCCTGGAGTGTAAAAACAGGGGGCGGGTATGGCTACACCTTC	CAWSVKTGGGYGYTF
TRBV4-1	-	TRBJ1-3	-	15	TGCGCCAGCAGCCAACCAGGCCTCTCTGGAAACACCATATATTTT	CASSQPGLSGNTIYF
TRBV14	few	TRBJ2-3	TRBD2	14	TGTGCCAGCAATTGGGGACTAGCGTCAGATACGCAGTATTTT	CASNWGLASDTQYF
TRBV2	-	TRBJ1-2	TRBD1	12	TGTGCCAGCAGTCTACAGGGGAATGGCTACACCTTC	CASSLQGNGYTF
TRBV2	-	TRBJ2-7	-	14	TGTGCCAGCAGTTACCAGGGGCTCTCCTACGAGCAGTACTTC	CASSYQGLSYEQYF